The TCR beta chain described here comes from a study of PD-L1 blockade in urothelial cancer. Study background: The year 2014 saw patients start atezolizumab, 1,200 mg intravenously every 3 weeks. Blood was analyzed 3 weeks (second dose) and 6 weeks after treatment start. Whole-study findings and limits: Those with durable benefit had larger increases in tumor-associated blood clones at 3 weeks.

V shed 0 bases and J shed 0 bases, with 7 bases lying between them. The CDR3 runs to 14 residues. Germline V gene data show CDR1 as SGHDT and CDR2 as YYEEEE. Clones were sequenced by immunoSEQ multiplex PCR, and TCRdb holds only the in-frame ones, with some missing. The sample contains around 56,000 clones, about 86% of which appear only once. Worth noting for this clone: As yet, its antigen is unknown.

Per patient, between 1 and 8 samples were collected at pretreatment and on-treatment time points. The sample here was PBMCs, taken around atezolizumab (anti-PD-L1) treatment. The origin of this receptor is a man aged 50 or older with urothelial cancer. The V gene is TRBV5-6, the J gene TRBJ2-7, with TRBD2 as a possible D gene (5 bases). CDR3 sequence (DNA): TGTGCCAGCAGCTTGGCGGGGAGCTCCTACGAGCAGTACTTC. Translating gives CASSLAGSSYEQYF.